Below are 22 T cell receptor beta chains sequenced from a single sample in a study of T cells in tumors after PD-1 blockade. The method was immunoSEQ multiplex PCR; TCRdb's version includes in-frame clones alone and lacks a portion of them. The sample has tens of thousands of clones, approximately 79% seen once. The sample was PBMCs, taken after anti-PD-1 treatment. These TCRs come from a human donor with basal cell carcinoma.

This clone turned up a few times. The J gene is TRBJ2-1, the V gene TRBV2; 11 nucleotides match TRBD2. Germline V gene lookup returns CDR1 SNHLY and CDR2 FYNNEI. This CDR3 region has 15 residues. The J segment lost 6 bases and the V segment lost 6 bases, leaving 7 bases of the junction unmatched. CDR3 in amino acids: CASRLTSGGINEQFF. The DNA for the CDR3 is TGTGCCAGCAGACTTACTAGCGGGGGTATCAATGAGCAGTTCTTC.

This clone turned up a few times. This sequence joins TRBV18 and TRBJ1-6; 8 nucleotides line up with TRBD1. Germline CDR1 KGHSH, CDR2 LQKENI. After removal of 3 bases from V and 13 bases from J, the junction contained 8 bases not matched to a gene. The CDR3 covers 14 residues. The CDR3: CASSPGQAEPPLHF. In nucleotides, the CDR3 is TGTGCCAGCTCACCGGGACAGGCCGAACCGCCCCTCCACTTT.

The chain has TRBV6-4 and TRBJ2-1; D might be TRBD2 (6 bases). CDR1 and CDR2 (germline): MRHNA, SNTAGT. This CDR3 has 13 amino acids. Trimming took 2 bases from V and 10 from J, leaving 12 bases between them. CDR3 in DNA: TGTGCCAGCAGTGACGAGGAGGGTGACGAGCAGTTCTTC. This sequence encodes CASSDEEGDEQFF.

V is TRBV2 and J is TRBJ1-1; TRBD1 is a possible D gene (6 bases). Germline CDR1 reads SNHLY; CDR2 reads FYNNEI. Trimming took 4 bases from V and 4 from J, leaving 13 bases between them. The CDR3 contains 14 residues. CDR3 nucleotide sequence: TGTGCCAGCAGTGTAACAGGGTATGGCACTGAAGCTTTCTTT. Its translation is CASSVTGYGTEAFF.

J is TRBJ2-7 and V is TRBV10-3, with D unclear. This CDR3 has 14 residues. The V end lost 3 bases, the J end lost 2 bases, and 11 bases lay between the germline ends. Germline V lookup: CDR1 ENHRY, CDR2 SYGVKD. The chain's CDR3 is CAISETAGTYEQYF. The CDR3 DNA reads as TGTGCCATCAGTGAAACAGCCGGTACCTACGAGCAGTACTTC.

The genes are TRBV27 and TRBJ2-1, with 11 bases identical to TRBD2. The V and J ends lost 2 bases and 7 bases, in that order; junction bases with no gene match: 19. CDR1 and CDR2 (germline): MNHEY, SMNVEV (reference sequence). The CDR3 covers 20 residues. The DNA of the CDR3 is TGTGCCAGCAGTTTACGGGCCTGGCGGCTAGCGGGGGGAGGGGAGAATGAGCAGTTCTTC. Its protein is CASSLRAWRLAGGGENEQFF.

This clone was detected only a few times. The chain uses TRBV5-4 and TRBJ1-6, with a possible D match to TRBD1 (6 bases). V lost 4 bases and J lost 10, with 15 bases in between. Germline-derived CDR1 and CDR2 are SGHNT and YYREEE (reference sequence). This CDR3 is built from 14 residues. The CDR3 loop reads CASSRWGAQSPLHF. The CDR3 nucleotides read TGTGCCAGCAGCCGCTGGGGGGCTCAGTCACCCCTCCACTTT.

In this sample, this clone turned up a few times. This rearrangement joins TRBV30 to TRBJ1-2; a weak D match, TRBD1 (6 bases). Deletions cut 3 bases from V and 2 bases from J, with 7 bases between. CDR1 and CDR2 from the germline V gene are GTSNPN and SVGIG (reference sequence). The CDR3 is 12 amino acids. In nucleotides, the CDR3 is TGTGCCTGGAGCCAGGGGAACTATGGCTACACCTTC. It encodes CAWSQGNYGYTF.

This chain joins TRBV30 and TRBJ1-1; D is undetermined. Trimming removed 1 base from V and 1 base from J, with 7 bases in between. CDR1 is GTSNPN and CDR2 is SVGIG in the germline V gene (reference sequence). This CDR3 comprises 13 residues. The CDR3 DNA follows: TGTGCCTGGAGTGCTCAGGCGAACACTGAAGCTTTCTTT. This codes for CAWSAQANTEAFF.

This chain uses TRBV19 with TRBJ1-2; D is unresolved. This CDR3 spans 13 amino acids. The V end was cut by 6 bases, the J end by 5 bases, with 13 bases between. Germline V CDR1 and CDR2: LNHDA, SQIVND (reference sequence). CDR3 region: CASRTTSGYGYTF. CDR3 DNA: TGTGCCAGTAGGACGACCAGCGGTTATGGCTACACCTTC.

CDR3 coding DNA: TGTGCCAGCAGCCTAGACAGGGGCGAGCAGTACTTC. Translated, it gives CASSLDRGEQYF. This chain connects TRBV7-8 to TRBJ2-7; TRBD1 matches at 8 bases. Per germline, CDR1 SGHVS and CDR2 FQNEAQ. This CDR3 has 12 residues. V was pared by 5 bases and J by 6 bases, with 3 bases of the junction left unmatched.

The chain recombines TRBV2 with TRBJ1-2; TRBD1 might be the D (5 bases). Trimming removed 6 bases at V and 4 bases at J, with 12 bases between. The germline V gene encodes CDR1 SNHLY and CDR2 FYNNEI. CDR3 length: 13 residues. The CDR3 region is CASRKGLSYGYTF. The CDR3 nucleotides read TGTGCCAGCAGAAAGGGGTTAAGCTATGGCTACACCTTC.

This clone has more than one count but fewer than ten. The rearrangement joins TRBV18 to TRBJ1-4, with TRBD1 as a possible D gene (5 bases). Germline-derived CDR1 and CDR2 are KGHSH and LQKENI. This CDR3 comprises 14 residues. The germline V and J ends were trimmed by 3 bases and 5 bases, with 10 bases remaining between them. The CDR3 nucleotides are TGTGCCAGCTCACCGGGACGGGAGAATGAAAAACTGTTTTTT. The encoded protein is CASSPGRENEKLFF.

The chain joins TRBV21-1 to TRBJ1-1. TRBV21-1 is a recognized pseudogene. The CDR3 loop spans 14 amino acids. CDR3 DNA sequence: TGTGCCAGCATATCGGGGGGTGGGGACACTGAAGCTTTCTTT. It is translated as CASISGGGDTEAFF.

The rearrangement joins TRBV11-3 to TRBJ2-2; 8 bases are a match to TRBD2. The CDR3 spans 15 residues. V lost 3 bases, J lost 6 bases, and 6 bases stayed unmatched. Germline V gene data show CDR1 as SGHNT and CDR2 as YENEEA. The CDR3 loop is CASSFDSGASGELFF. Written as DNA, the CDR3 is TGTGCCAGCAGCTTTGATAGCGGGGCCTCCGGGGAGCTGTTTTTT.

The V call is TRBV15, the J call TRBJ2-1; perhaps TRBD1 as D (5 bases). Germline V lookup: CDR1 LNHNV, CDR2 YYDKDF (reference sequence). The CDR3 is 13 residues long. Trimming left V 0 bases short and J 7 bases short, with 7 bases between. The CDR3 region is CATSRDRGNEQFF. CDR3 in DNA: TGTGCCACCAGCAGAGATAGGGGAAATGAGCAGTTCTTC.

This clone was recorded only once. The chain joins TRBV6-6 to TRBJ1-2, with D perhaps TRBD1 (6 bases). The CDR3 runs 14 residues. Looked up from germline, CDR1 is MNHNY and CDR2 is SVGAGI (reference sequence). V lost 4 bases to trimming and J lost 1 base, with 10 bases between them. CDR3 in amino acids: CASSFLQGNYGYTF. The DNA of the CDR3 is TGTGCCAGCAGTTTCCTACAGGGTAACTATGGCTACACCTTC.

This clone was seen a handful of times. V is TRBV7-8 and J is TRBJ2-1; 14 nucleotides match TRBD2. CDR1 and CDR2 (germline): SGHVS, FQNEAQ. The CDR3 loop spans 16 amino acids. Trimming cost V 3 bases and J 8 bases; bases outside gene matches: 6. In DNA form, the CDR3 reads TGTGCCAGCAGCTTCCAGACTAGCGGGGGGGCCTATGAGCAGTTCTTC. Its protein is CASSFQTSGGAYEQFF.

The chain recombines TRBV5-1 with TRBJ1-6; D is unresolved. The V end was cut by 4 bases, the J end by 9 bases, with 20 bases between. The CDR3 extends over 16 amino acids. Germline CDR1 is SGHRS and CDR2 is YFSETQ. CDR3 coding DNA: TGCGCCAGCAGCCCCTACTTTGGCAGCGTAGGTTCACCCCTCCACTTT. Its translation is CASSPYFGSVGSPLHF. Looking up the rest from reference TRBV5-1 and TRBJ1-6 gives the full variable domain: KAGVTQTPRYLIKTRGQQVTLSCSPISGHRSVSWYQQTPGQGLQFLFEYFSETQRNKGNFPGRFSGRQFSNSRSEMNVSTLELGDSALYLCASSPYFGSVGSPLHFGNGTRLTVT.

This clone occurred many times. The V call is TRBV14, the J call TRBJ1-6, with 8 bases lining up with TRBD1. The V gene's germline CDR1 is SGHDN and CDR2 FVKESK. V lost 4 bases, J lost 9 bases, and 11 bases stayed unmatched. This CDR3 is built from 16 residues. CDR3 coding DNA: TGTGCCAGCAGCCGTGCGGGACAGGCCCAAGGTTCACCCCTCCACTTT. This gives the protein CASSRAGQAQGSPLHF. The full variable domain, with the rest looked up from reference TRBV14 and TRBJ1-6, is EAGVTQFPSHSVIEKGQTVTLRCDPISGHDNLYWYRRVMGKEIKFLLHFVKESKQDESGMPNNRFLAERTGGTYSTLKVQPAELEDSGVYFCASSRAGQAQGSPLHFGNGTRLTVT.

The chain uses TRBV7-2 and TRBJ1-5; D is unresolved. The CDR3 is made up of 15 amino acids. Trimming removed 2 bases from V and 2 bases from J, with 10 bases in between. Germline values: CDR1 SGHTA, CDR2 FQGNSA. The CDR3 DNA reads as TGTGCCAGCAGCTTAAAGGGAGGCGGCAATCAGCCCCAGCATTTT. This sequence encodes CASSLKGGGNQPQHF. The full variable domain, completed using reference TRBV7-2 and TRBJ1-5, is GAGVSQSPSNKVTEKGKDVELRCDPISGHTALYWYRQSLGQGLEFLIYFQGNSAPDKSGLPSDRFSAERTGGSVSTLTIQRTQQEDSAVYLCASSLKGGGNQPQHFGDGTRLSIL.

The chain has TRBV3-1 (or the pseudogene TRBV3-2) and TRBJ2-6; 9 nucleotides match TRBD1. Germline CDR1 is LGHDT and CDR2 is YNNKEL (reference sequence). The CDR3 extends over 16 amino acids. The ends lost 4 bases at V and 2 bases at J; junction bases unmatched: 3. The DNA of the CDR3 is TGTGCCAGCAGCCTCCGACAGGGGGCTGGGGCCAACGTCCTGACTTTC. This encodes CASSLRQGAGANVLTF.